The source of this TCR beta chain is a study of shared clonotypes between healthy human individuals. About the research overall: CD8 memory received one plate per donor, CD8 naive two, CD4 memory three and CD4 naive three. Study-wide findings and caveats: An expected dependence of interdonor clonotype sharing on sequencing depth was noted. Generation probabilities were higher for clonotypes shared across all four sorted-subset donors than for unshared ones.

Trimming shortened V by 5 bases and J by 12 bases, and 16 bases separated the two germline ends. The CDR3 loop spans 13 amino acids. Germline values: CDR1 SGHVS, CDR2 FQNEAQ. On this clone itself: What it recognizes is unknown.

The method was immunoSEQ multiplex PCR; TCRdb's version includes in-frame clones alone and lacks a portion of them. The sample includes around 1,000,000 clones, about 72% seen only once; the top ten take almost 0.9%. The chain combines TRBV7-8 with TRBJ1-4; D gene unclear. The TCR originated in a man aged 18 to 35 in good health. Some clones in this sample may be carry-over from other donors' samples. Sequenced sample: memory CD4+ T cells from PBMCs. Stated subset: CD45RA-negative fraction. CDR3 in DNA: TGTGCCAGCAGCCCGAGGGTCGTGACGGAACTGTTTTTT. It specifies CASSPRVVTELFF.